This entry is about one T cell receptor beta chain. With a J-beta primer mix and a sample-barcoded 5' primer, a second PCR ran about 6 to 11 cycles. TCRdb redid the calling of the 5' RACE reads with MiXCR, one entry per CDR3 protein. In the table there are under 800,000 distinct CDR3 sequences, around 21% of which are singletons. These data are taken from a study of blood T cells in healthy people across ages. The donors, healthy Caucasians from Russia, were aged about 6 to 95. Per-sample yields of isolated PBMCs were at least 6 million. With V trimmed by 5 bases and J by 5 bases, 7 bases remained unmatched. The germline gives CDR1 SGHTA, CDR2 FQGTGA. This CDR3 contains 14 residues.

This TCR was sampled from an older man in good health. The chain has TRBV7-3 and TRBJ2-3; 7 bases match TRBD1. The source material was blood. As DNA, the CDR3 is TGTGCCAGCAGCCCACAGGGGAGCCAAGATACGCAGTATTTT. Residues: CASSPQGSQDTQYF. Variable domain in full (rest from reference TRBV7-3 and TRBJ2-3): GAGVSQTPSNKVTEKGKYVELRCDPISGHTALYWYRQSLGQGPEFLIYFQGTGAADDSGLPNDRFFAVRPEGSVSTLKIQRTERGDSAVYLCASSPQGSQDTQYFGPGTRLTVL.